This T cell receptor beta chain stems from a study of blood T cell repertoires in COVID-19. At the level of the study: Whether acute or convalescent, the COVID-19 samples came from the United States, Italy and Spain. The cDNA or gDNA used as material had been derived from T cells, B-cell-depleted T cells, or PBMCs.

A word on this clone: It may be a read error: a sequence one base away is much more abundant. Other DNA sequences in the same sample also yield this CDR3.

Authors' analysis steps: Amplified reference gene primers provided the basis for estimating nucleated cell counts. TCRdb's copy holds only in-frame clones and misses some; the assay was immunoSEQ multiplex PCR. V, J and clone size are taken as reported in that table, and D and trimming were inferred from the DNA itself. The table records tens of thousands of clones, about 88% of them present only once. The receptor's source is a man aged 50 or older with acute or convalescent COVID-19. Sequencing was done on a sample of peripheral blood.

For the CDR3, the DNA is TGTGCCAGTAGCTTAGCGGCTAGCCTCGATGAGCAGTTCTTC. Encoded protein: CASSLAASLDEQFF. V usage is TRBV7-9 and J usage is TRBJ2-1; D is possibly TRBD2 (6 bases). The CDR3 is 14 amino acids. CDR1 is SEHNR, CDR2 FQNEAQ, per germline (reference sequence).